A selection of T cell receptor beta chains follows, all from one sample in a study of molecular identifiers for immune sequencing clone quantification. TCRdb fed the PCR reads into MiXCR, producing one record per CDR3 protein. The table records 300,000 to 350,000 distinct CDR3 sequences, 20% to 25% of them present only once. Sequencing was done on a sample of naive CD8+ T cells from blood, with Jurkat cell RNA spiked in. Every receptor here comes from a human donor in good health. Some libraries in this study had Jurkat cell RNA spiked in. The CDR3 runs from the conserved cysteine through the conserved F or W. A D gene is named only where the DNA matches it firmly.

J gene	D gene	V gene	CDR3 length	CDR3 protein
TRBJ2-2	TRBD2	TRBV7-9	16	CASSQLAGDDTGELFF
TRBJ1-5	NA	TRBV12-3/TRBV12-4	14	CASSLDGPLQPQHF
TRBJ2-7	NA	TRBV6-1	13	CASSEALPYEQYF
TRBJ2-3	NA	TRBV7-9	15	CASSRTDGSTDTQYF
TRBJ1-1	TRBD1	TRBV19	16	CASSIGPGTGDTGAFF
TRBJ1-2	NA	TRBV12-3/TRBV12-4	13	CASSPGGGSGYTF
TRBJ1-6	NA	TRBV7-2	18	CASSLAALFGQHNSPLHF
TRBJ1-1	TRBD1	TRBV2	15	CASRRGRDSSTEAFF
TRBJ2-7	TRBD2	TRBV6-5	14	CASSYTSGSNEQYF
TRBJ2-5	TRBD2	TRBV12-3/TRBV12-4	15	CASSTSGNGYGTQYF
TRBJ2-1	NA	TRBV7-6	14	CASSQLRSYNEQFF
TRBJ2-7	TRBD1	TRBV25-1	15	CASSEEQGAGVEQYF
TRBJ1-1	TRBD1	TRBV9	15	CASSEGGQGSTEAFF
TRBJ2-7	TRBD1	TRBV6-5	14	CASSYGTGGSEQYF
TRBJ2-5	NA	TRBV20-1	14	CSARELGGQETQYF
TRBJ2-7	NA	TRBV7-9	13	CASSSVVDYEQYF